These 6 T cell receptor beta chains share one sample of origin, sequenced in a study of blood T cell repertoires in COVID-19. The protocol was immunoSEQ multiplex PCR, while the TCRdb copy is restricted to in-frame clones and leaves out a portion. The sample has over 200,000 clones, under 85% seen once. The source material was PBMCs or T cells enriched from blood (not recorded which). The receptors shown here come from a man aged 55 to 70 who had recovered from COVID-19.

V and J are TRBV6-1 and TRBJ1-1, with TRBD1 matching 7 bases. CDR1 and CDR2 from the germline V gene are MNHNS and SASEGT. The CDR3 runs to 16 residues. V was clipped by 2 bases and J by 4 bases; unmatched bases: 10. CDR3 bases: TGTGCCAGCAGTGAACGACCTCATTACAGGGGCACTGAAGCTTTCTTT. Translated: CASSERPHYRGTEAFF.

This rearrangement joins TRBV12-2 to TRBJ2-2; the D call of TRBD2 is as the table states it, not checked on the DNA. TRBV12-2 is assigned pseudogene status. This CDR3 has 16 amino acids. CDR3 bases: TGTGCAAGTCGCTTGTACGACTCCCTTAACACCGGGGAGCTGTTTTTT. This codes for CASRLYDSLNTGELFF.

The chain has TRBV4-1 and TRBJ2-7, with D maybe TRBD1 (6 bases). Trimming left V 0 bases short and J 0 bases short, with 12 bases between. The V gene's germline CDR1 is MGHRA and CDR2 YSYEKL. This CDR3 has 16 amino acids. CDR3 sequence (DNA): TGCGCCAGCAGCCAAGATAGGCTAGGGGGCTCCTACGAGCAGTACTTC. It specifies CASSQDRLGGSYEQYF.

V gene TRBV19 combines with J gene TRBJ2-2; a weak D match, TRBD2 (5 bases). V was shortened by 10 bases and J by 8 bases, with 23 bases between the two germline ends. The germline CDR1 and CDR2 sequences are LNHDA and SQIVND (reference sequence). This CDR3 has 15 residues. CDR3 sequence (DNA): TGTGCCACTCTATCCTACGGGGTCGGTAGGGGGGAGCTGTTTTTT. Translated: CATLSYGVGRGELFF.

This rearrangement joins TRBV12-5 to TRBJ2-1, with 11 nucleotides matching TRBD2. The trim removed 0 bases at V and 4 bases at J, leaving 2 bases unmatched. Germline CDR1 reads LGHNT; CDR2 reads FRNRAP. This CDR3 is 16 amino acids long. The CDR3 region is CASGLVIAGGYNEQFF. CDR3 nucleotides: TGTGCTAGTGGTTTGGTAATAGCGGGGGGGTACAATGAGCAGTTCTTC.

The V call is TRBV10-3, the J call TRBJ2-3; 7 bases are a match to TRBD1. V trimming: 10 bases; J trimming: 4 bases; junction bases outside the gene matches: 5. The germline V gene has CDR1 ENHRY and CDR2 SYGVKD. The CDR3 consists of 12 residues. This chain's CDR3 is CATGQEPDTQYF. Written as DNA, the CDR3 is TGTGCCACTGGACAGGAACCAGATACGCAGTATTTT.